The clone carrying this T cell receptor beta chain was picked up many times. The CDR3 consists of 13 residues. V lost 6 bases to trimming and J lost 5 bases; unmatched junction nucleotides: 3. Germline-derived CDR1 and CDR2 are WSHSY and SAAADI. CDR3 and TCR beta VDJ profiling relied on genomic DNA as the template. Using its own MiXCR run on the reads, TCRdb lists one record per CDR3 protein. Seen here are about 200,000 distinct CDR3 sequences, roughly 50% observed once, and the top ten hold just under 20%. Before being chosen for sequencing, patients had shown CD8+CD57+ cell expansion by flow cytometry. Each patient had severe acquired aplastic anemia. The data derive from a study of CD8+CD57+ T cells in acquired aplastic anemia. Study in general: DNA per sorted CD4+ or CD8+ sample ranged about 0.2 to 30 ug, averaging 3.2 ug.

The specimen sequenced was sorted CD4+, CD8+, or CD8+CD57+ T cells (not recorded which) from PBMCs. The chain recombines TRBV10-2 with TRBJ2-3; 9 bases line up with TRBD1. This TCR was sampled from a human donor with aplastic anemia. The CDR3 here is CASRGQGGDTQYF. The CDR3 coding sequence is TGCGCCAGCAGGGGACAGGGCGGAGATACGCAGTATTTT.